This TCR beta chain was documented in a study of OX40 agonist ivuxolimab in advanced cancers. The CDR3 has 15 residues. J lost 4 bases, V lost 0 bases, and 5 bases had no gene match. Germline CDR1 and CDR2: SEHNR and FQNEAQ (reference sequence). As to this clone: The sample holds other DNA sequences that translate to the same CDR3.

Sequencing was performed with immunoSEQ multiplex PCR; in TCRdb, only in-frame clones are kept and a portion is missing. The sample contains some 90,000 clones, about 94% of which appear only once. This sequence was found in an adult with an advanced solid tumor such as melanoma, head and neck, liver or kidney cancer. The input for sequencing was CD4+ or CD8+ T cells sorted from blood, taken in a trial of the OX40 agonist ivuxolimab. This chain uses TRBV7-9 with TRBJ2-7; 8 bases line up with TRBD2. CDR3 loop: CASSLAGTSGYEQYF. The DNA for the CDR3 is TGTGCCAGCAGCTTAGCGGGAACTAGCGGTTACGAGCAGTACTTC. Supplemented by reference TRBV7-9 and TRBJ2-7, the full variable domain reads DTGVSQNPRHKITKRGQNVTFRCDPISEHNRLYWYRQTLGQGPEFLTYFQNEAQLEKSRLLSDRFSAERPKGSFSTLEIQRTEQGDSAMYLCASSLAGTSGYEQYFGPGTRLTVT.